These T cell receptor beta chains were read from a single sample in a study of blood T cell repertoires in COVID-19. Clones were sequenced by immunoSEQ multiplex PCR, and TCRdb holds only the in-frame ones, with some missing. The sample carries 100,000 to 120,000 clones, about 80% recorded once. Sequenced input: peripheral blood. These receptors were collected from a woman aged 70-85 years with acute or convalescent COVID-19. Both conserved end residues are part of each CDR3. The order of the fields is CDR3 length, clone size, D gene, J gene, V gene, CDR3 protein, CDR3 DNA. The D gene is left open where the match is weak. Clone size, where shown, is once, few, many, or a class for clones that have expanded.

13	.	.	TRBJ1-3	TRBV6-6	CASSYPQEDTIYF	TGTGCCAGCAGTTACCCCCAAGAGGACACCATATATTTT
15	.	.	TRBJ2-3	TRBV7-8	CASSLTVGATDTQYF	TGTGCCAGCAGCTTAACGGTGGGAGCCACAGATACGCAGTATTTT
12	.	.	TRBJ1-4	TRBV6-6	CASSYPGRGLFF	TGTGCCAGCAGTTACCCCGGTCGGGGGCTGTTTTTT
12	.	.	TRBJ1-2	TRBV3-1/TRBV3-2	CASSRQDLGYTF	TGTGCCAGCAGTCGACAGGACTTGGGCTACACCTTC
11	.	.	TRBJ1-1	TRBV7-9	CASSSDQGAFF	TGTGCCAGCAGCTCCGACCAGGGTGCTTTCTTT
15	.	.	TRBJ1-6	TRBV28	CASSLIYGGGFPLHF	TGTGCCAGCAGTCTCATTTACGGCGGCGGTTTCCCCCTCCACTTT
14	.	TRBD1	TRBJ1-2	TRBV6-6	CASLKGQGSDGYTF	TGTGCCAGCCTTAAAGGACAGGGGAGTGACGGCTACACCTTC
15	once	.	TRBJ2-6	TRBV14	CASRGVNSGANVLTF	TGTGCCAGCAGAGGAGTTAACTCTGGGGCCAACGTCCTGACTTTC
13	once	.	TRBJ1-1	TRBV19	CASSPQGYTEAFF	TGTGCCAGTAGTCCACAGGGATACACTGAAGCTTTCTTT
13	few	.	TRBJ1-5	TRBV19	CASSAGSNQPQHF	TGTGCCAGTAGTGCAGGTAGCAATCAGCCCCAGCATTTT